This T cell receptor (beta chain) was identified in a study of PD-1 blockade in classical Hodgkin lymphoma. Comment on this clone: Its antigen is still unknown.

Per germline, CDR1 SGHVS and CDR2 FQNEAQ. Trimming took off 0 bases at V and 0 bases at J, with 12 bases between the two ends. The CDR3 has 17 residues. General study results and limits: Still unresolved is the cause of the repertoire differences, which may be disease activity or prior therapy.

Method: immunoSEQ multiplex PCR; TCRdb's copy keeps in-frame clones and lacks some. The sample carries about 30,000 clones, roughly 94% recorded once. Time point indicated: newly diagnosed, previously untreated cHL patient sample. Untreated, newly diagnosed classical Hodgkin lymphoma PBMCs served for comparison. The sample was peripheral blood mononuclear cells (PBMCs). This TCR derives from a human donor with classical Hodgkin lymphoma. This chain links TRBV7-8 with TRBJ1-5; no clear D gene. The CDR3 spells CASSLAAGSSSNQPQHF. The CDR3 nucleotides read TGTGCCAGCAGCTTAGCGGCCGGGTCATCTAGCAATCAGCCCCAGCATTTT.